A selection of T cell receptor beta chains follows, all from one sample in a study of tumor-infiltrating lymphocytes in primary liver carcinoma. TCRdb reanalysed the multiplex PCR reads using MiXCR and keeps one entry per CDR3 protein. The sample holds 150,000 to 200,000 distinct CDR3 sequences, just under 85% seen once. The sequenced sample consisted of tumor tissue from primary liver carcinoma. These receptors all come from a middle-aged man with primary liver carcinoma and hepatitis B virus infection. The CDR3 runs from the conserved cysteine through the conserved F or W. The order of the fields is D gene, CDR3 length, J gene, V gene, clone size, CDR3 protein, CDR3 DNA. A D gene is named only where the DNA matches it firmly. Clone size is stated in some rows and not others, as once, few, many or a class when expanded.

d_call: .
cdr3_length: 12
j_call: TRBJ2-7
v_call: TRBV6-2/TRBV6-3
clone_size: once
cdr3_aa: CVIRSGVYEQYF
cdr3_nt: TGTGTCATCAGATCAGGGGTCTACGAGCAGTACTTC

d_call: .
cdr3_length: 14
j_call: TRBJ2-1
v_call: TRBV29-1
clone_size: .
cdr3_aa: CSVPGRVGGDEQFF
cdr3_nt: TGCAGCGTTCCAGGCAGGGTTGGAGGTGATGAGCAGTTCTTC

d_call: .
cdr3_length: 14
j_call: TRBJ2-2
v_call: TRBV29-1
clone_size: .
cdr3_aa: CSVDTQGITWELLF
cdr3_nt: TGCAGCGTTGATACGCAGGGGATCACCTGGGAGCTGTTGTTT

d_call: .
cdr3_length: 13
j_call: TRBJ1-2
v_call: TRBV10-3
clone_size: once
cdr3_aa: CVIRIDRDYGYTF
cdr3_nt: TGTGTCATCAGAATCGACAGAGACTATGGCTACACCTTC

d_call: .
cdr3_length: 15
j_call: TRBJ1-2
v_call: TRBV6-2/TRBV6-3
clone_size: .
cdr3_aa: CASTQTLEGTFGYTF
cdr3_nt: TGTGCCAGCACCCAGACTCTCGAAGGAACCTTTGGCTACACCTTC

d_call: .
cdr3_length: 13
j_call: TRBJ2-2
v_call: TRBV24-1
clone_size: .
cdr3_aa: CAISDKSTGELFF
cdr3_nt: TGTGCCATCAGTGATAAGTCCACCGGGGAGCTGTTTTTT

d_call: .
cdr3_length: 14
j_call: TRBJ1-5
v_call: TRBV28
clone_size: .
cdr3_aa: CARRKAGALSVPAF
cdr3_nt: TGTGCCAGGAGGAAGGCAGGGGCTTTGTCAGTCCCAGCATTT

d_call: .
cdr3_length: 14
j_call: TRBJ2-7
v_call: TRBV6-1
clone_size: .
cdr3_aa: CASNTGTGPYEQYF
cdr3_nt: TGTGCCAGCAACACCGGGACGGGGCCCTACGAGCAGTACTTC

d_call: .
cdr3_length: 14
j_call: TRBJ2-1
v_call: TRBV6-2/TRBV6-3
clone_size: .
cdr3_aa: CANKTAYQRDEQFF
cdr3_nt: TGTGCCAACAAAACGGCATACCAGAGGGATGAGCAATTCTTC

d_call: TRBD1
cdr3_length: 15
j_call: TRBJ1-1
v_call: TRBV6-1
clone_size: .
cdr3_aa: CANSSGQDGGSEAFF
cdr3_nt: TGTGCCAACTCCTCTGGACAGGACGGGGGCAGTGAAGCTTTCTTT

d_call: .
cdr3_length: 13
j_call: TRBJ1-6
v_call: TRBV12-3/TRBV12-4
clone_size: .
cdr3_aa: CASSLVGSSPLHF
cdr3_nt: TGTGCCAGCTCATTGGTGGGGAGTTCACCCCTTCACTTT

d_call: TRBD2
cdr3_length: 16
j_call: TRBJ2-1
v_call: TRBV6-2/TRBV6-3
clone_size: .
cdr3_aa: CDSSYASGISYYEQFF
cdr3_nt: TGTGACAGCAGTTACGCTAGCGGGATCTCCTACTATGAGCAGTTCTTC

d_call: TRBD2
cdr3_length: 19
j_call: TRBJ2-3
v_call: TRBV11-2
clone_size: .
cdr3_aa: CASSRSPRLAGERTATQYF
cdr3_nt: TGTGCCAGCAGCCGATCACCGAGACTAGCGGGAGAGAGAACAGCTACGCAGTATTTT

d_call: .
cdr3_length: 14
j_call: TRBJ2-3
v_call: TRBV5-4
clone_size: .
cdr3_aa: CASSLRGEIDTQYF
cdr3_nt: TGTGCCAGCAGTCTTCGTGGGGAGATAGATACGCAGTATTTT

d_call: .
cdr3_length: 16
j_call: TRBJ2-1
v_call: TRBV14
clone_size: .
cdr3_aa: CVSSAVTGWENNEQFF
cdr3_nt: TGTGTCAGCAGTGCCGTAACAGGATGGGAAAACAATGAGCAGTTCTTC

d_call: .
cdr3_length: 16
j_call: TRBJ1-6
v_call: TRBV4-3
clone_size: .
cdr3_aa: CASSSWDPGRNSPLHF
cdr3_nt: TGCGCCAGCAGCTCCTGGGACCCGGGAAGGAATTCACCCCTCCATTTT

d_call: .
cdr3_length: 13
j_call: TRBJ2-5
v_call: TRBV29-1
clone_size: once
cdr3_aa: CNVDEACGETQYF
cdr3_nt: TGCAACGTTGATGAGGCATGCGGAGAGACCCAGTACTTC

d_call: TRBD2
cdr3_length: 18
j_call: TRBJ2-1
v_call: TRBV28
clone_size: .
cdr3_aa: CASSPLGLARRPYNEQFF
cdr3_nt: TGTGCCAGCAGTCCCCTCGGACTAGCGAGAAGGCCCTACAATGAGCAGTTCTTC

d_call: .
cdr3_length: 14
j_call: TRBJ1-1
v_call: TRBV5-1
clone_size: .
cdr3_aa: CASSAAGGYTEALF
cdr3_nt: TGCGCCAGCAGCGCCGCCGGTGGGTACACTGAAGCTCTCTTT

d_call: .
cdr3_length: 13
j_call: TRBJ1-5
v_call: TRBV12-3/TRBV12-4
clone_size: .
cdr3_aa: CVSSTRGGGPQHF
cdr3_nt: TGTGTCAGCAGTACGAGAGGTGGGGGGCCCCAGCATTTT

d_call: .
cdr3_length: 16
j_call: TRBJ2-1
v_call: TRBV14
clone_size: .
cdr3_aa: CASSAVARWVDNKQFF
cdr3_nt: TGCGCCAGCAGTGCCGTAGCGAGATGGGTAGACAATAAGCAGTTCTTC

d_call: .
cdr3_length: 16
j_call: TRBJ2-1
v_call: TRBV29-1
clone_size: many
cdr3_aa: CSVGYRAASAYNEQFF
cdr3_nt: TGCAGCGTTGGGTACAGAGCGGCATCCGCATACAATGAGCAGTTCTTC

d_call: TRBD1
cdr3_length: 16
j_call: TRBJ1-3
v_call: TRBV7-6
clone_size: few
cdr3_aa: CASSLGGQVSGNTIYF
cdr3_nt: TGTGCCAGCAGCTTAGGGGGACAGGTCTCTGGAAACACCATATATTTT

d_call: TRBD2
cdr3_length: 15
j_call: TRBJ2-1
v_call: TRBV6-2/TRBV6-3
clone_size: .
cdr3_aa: CDSSGRPLAANEQFF
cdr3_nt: TGTGACAGCAGTGGACGACCACTAGCGGCCAATGAGCAGTTCTTC

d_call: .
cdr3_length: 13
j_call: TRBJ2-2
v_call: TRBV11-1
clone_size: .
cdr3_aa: CPNSLRDTGELFF
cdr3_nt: TGTCCCAACAGCTTGAGGGACACCGGGGAGCTGTTTTTT

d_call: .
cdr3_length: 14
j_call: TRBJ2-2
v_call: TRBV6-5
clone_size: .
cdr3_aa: CASSYIADNGELLF
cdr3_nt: TGTGCCAGCAGTTACATAGCGGACAACGGGGAGCTGTTATTT

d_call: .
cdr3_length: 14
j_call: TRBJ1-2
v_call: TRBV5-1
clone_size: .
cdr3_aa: CASRWDSSNYGYTF
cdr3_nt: TGCGCCAGCAGGTGGGACTCCTCCAACTATGGCTACACCTTC

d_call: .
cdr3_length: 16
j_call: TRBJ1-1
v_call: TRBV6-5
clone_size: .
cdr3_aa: CASSYDVRSLNTEAFF
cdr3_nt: TGTGCCAGCAGTTACGATGTACGGTCCTTGAACACTGAAGCTTTCTTT

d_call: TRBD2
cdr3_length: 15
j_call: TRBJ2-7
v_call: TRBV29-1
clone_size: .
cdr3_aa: CSVEDGLAGPHEQYF
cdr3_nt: TGCAGCGTTGAAGATGGTCTAGCGGGGCCCCACGAGCAGTACTTC

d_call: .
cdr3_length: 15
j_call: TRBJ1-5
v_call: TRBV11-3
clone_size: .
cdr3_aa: CASRLNLGVAQSQHF
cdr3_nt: TGTGCCAGCAGATTAAATCTGGGGGTGGCTCAGTCCCAGCATTTT

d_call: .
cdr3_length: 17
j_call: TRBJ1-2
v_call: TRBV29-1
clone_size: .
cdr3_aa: CSVGDLTSGLRGYDHTF
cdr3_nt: TGCAGCGTTGGAGATCTTACGTCGGGGTTGCGGGGCTATGACCACACCTTC

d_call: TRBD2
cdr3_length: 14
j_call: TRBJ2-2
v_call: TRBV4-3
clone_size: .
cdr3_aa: CASIQVGGTGELFF
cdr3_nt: TGCGCCAGCATCCAAGTGGGGGGGACCGGGGAACTGTTTTTT

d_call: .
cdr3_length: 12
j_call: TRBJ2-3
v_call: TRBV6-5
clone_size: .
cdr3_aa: CASSRGVGSQYF
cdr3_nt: TGTGCCAGCAGTAGGGGCGTGGGGTCGCAGTATTTT

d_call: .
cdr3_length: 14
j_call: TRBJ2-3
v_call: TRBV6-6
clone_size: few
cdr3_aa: CASRSTGSGDTQYF
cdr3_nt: TGTGCCAGCAGGTCTACAGGAAGTGGAGATACACAGTATTTT

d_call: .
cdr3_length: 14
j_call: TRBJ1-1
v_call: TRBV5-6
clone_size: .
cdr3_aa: CVSSLWGEGTEAFF
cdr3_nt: TGTGTCAGTAGCCTTTGGGGGGAAGGCACTGAAGCTTTCTTT

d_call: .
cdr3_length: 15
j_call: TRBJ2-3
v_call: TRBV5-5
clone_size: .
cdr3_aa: CASSLVGRELVTQYF
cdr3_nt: TGTGCCAGCAGTTTGGTTGGCAGGGAGCTGGTTACGCAGTATTTT

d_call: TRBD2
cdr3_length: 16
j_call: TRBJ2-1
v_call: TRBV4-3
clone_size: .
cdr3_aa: CASSLDRSGMHNEQFF
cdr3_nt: TGCGCCAGCAGCCTAGATCGTAGCGGGATGCACAATGAGCAGTTCTTC

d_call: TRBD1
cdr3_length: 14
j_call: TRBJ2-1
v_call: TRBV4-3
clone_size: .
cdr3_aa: CASSLDRGGNEEFF
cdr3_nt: TGCGCCAGCAGCCTTGACAGGGGGGGGAATGAGGAGTTCTTC

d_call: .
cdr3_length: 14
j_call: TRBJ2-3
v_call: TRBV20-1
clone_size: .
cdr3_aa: CSARETGTTRPQYF
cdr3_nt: TGCAGTGCTAGAGAAACCGGGACCACCCGGCCCCAGTATTTT

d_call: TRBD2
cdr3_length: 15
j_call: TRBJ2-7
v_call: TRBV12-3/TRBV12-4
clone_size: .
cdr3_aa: CANRPQLAVSYEEYF
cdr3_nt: TGTGCCAACAGACCCCAGCTAGCGGTCTCCTACGAGGAGTACTTC

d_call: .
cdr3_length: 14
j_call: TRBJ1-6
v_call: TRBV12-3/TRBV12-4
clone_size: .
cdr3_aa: CASILSGTGTPLHF
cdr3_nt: TGCGCCAGCATTCTAAGCGGGACTGGGACACCCCTCCACTTT

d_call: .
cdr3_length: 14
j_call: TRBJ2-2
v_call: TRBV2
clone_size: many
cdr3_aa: CASSGMGAPGELFF
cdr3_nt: TGTGCCAGCAGTGGTATGGGGGCGCCCGGGGAGCTGTTTTTT

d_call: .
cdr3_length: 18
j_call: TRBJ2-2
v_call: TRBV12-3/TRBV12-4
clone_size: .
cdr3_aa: CASSFPTGGLVNTGELYF
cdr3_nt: TGTGCCAGCAGCTTCCCCACGGGTGGCTTAGTGAACACCGGGGAGCTGTATTTT

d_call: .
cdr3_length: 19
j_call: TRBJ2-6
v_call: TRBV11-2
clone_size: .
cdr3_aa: CASSQFGSSRGDGSNVLTF
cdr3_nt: TGTGCCAGTAGCCAGTTTGGCTCTTCTCGTGGGGACGGGTCCAACGTCCTGACTTTC

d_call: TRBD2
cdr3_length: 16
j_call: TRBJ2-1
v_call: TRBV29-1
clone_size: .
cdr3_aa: CSIEPSGTSGRNEQLF
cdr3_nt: TGCAGCATTGAACCGTCCGGGACTAGCGGGAGGAATGAGCAGTTATTC

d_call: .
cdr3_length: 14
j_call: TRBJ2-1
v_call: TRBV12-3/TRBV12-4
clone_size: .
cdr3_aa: CDSGLLPLDSEQFF
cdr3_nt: TGTGACAGCGGTTTATTACCCCTTGACAGCGAGCAGTTCTTC

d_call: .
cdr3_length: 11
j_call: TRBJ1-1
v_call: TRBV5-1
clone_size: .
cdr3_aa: CASRESFEAFF
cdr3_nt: TGCGCCAGCAGGGAAAGTTTTGAAGCCTTCTTT

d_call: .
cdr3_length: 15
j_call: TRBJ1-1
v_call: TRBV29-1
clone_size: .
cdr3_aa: CSASPGWSMTTEAFF
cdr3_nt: TGCAGCGCTTCCCCGGGTTGGTCAATGACCACTGAAGCATTCTTT

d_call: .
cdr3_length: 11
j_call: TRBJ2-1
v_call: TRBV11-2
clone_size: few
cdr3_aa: CASSLDKRQFF
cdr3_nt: TGTGCCAGTAGCTTAGACAAGAGGCAGTTCTTC

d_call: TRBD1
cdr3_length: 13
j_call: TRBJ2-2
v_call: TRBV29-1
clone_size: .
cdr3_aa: CSGQGADTGELFF
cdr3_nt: TGCAGCGGCCAGGGGGCGGACACCGGGGAGCTGTTTTTT